These 10 T cell receptor beta chains were all obtained from the same sample, sequenced in a study of OX40 agonist ivuxolimab in advanced cancers. The library was built by means of the immunoSEQ multiplex PCR assay. TCRdb re-hosts the immuneACCESS table, in-frame sequences only. Its copies lack some clones; in the studies checked, an unresolved V gene accounts for under half of them, and the cause for the rest is not known. For this sample the table gives about 90,000 clones, of which over 80% were detected only once. The leading ten clones occupy approximately 7.4% of the sample. The sequencing here drew on CD4+ or CD8+ T cells sorted from blood, taken in a trial of the OX40 agonist ivuxolimab. All receptors derive from an adult with an advanced solid tumor such as melanoma, head and neck, liver or kidney cancer.

The V call is TRBV6-6, the J call TRBJ1-5; tentatively, D is TRBD1 (5 bases). Germline V CDR1 and CDR2: MNHNY, SVGAGI (reference sequence). Trimming shortened V by 2 bases and J by 7 bases, and 12 bases separated the two germline ends. The CDR3 is made up of 14 amino acids. The CDR3 DNA is TGTGCCAGCAGTTACGGGGGGGAAGGGCAGCCCCAGCATTTT. It encodes CASSYGGEGQPQHF.

J is TRBJ2-3 and V is TRBV7-9, with TRBD2 matching over 7 bases. Per germline, CDR1 SEHNR and CDR2 FQNEAQ (reference sequence). Trimming cost V 2 bases and J 2 bases; bases outside gene matches: 7. CDR3 length: 16 residues. CDR3 region: CASSLRSGELTDTQYF. In nucleotides, the CDR3 is TGTGCCAGCAGCTTACGAAGCGGGGAGCTCACAGATACGCAGTATTTT.

In DNA form, the CDR3 reads TGTGCCAGCACCCCTGGGGTCGGGGAGCAGTTCTTC. This codes for CASTPGVGEQFF. This rearrangement joins TRBV6-6 to TRBJ2-1; D gene ambiguous. The CDR3 length is 12 residues. Per the germline V gene, CDR1 is MNHNY and CDR2 is SVGAGI (reference sequence). V was clipped by 7 bases and J by 10 bases, with 14 bases between them.

The rearrangement joins TRBV6-1 to TRBJ1-4; 9 positions agree with TRBD1. The CDR3 length is 17 residues. Germline-derived CDR1 and CDR2 are MNHNS and SASEGT. The V segment lost 1 base and the J segment 0 bases; nucleotides outside the gene matches: 3. Written as DNA, the CDR3 is TGTGCCAGCAGTGAAGGGGGACAGGGTGCAACTAATGAAAAACTGTTTTTT. This gives the protein CASSEGGQGATNEKLFF.

V usage is TRBV29-1 and J usage is TRBJ2-2; 8 positions agree with TRBD1. The CDR3 runs to 15 residues. The ends lost 6 bases at V and 3 bases at J; junction bases unmatched: 9. Germline CDR1 SQVTM, CDR2 ANQGSEA. The CDR3 loop is CSVEDMTGDTGELFF. CDR3 DNA: TGCAGCGTGGAGGACATGACAGGGGACACCGGGGAGCTGTTTTTT.

The chain recombines TRBV19 with TRBJ2-1; D may be TRBD2 (6 bases). CDR3 size: 14 residues. From germline, CDR1 is LNHDA and CDR2 SQIVND (reference sequence). Trimming shortened V by 7 bases and J by 3 bases, and 13 bases separated the two germline ends. The CDR3 spells CASTAGRLYNEQFF. DNA of the CDR3: TGTGCCAGTACTGCGGGAAGACTCTACAATGAGCAGTTCTTC.

The V call is TRBV28, the J call TRBJ2-1; D assignment may be TRBD1 or TRBD2 (6 bases each). The CDR3 length is 15 residues. Germline CDR1 MDHEN, CDR2 SYDVKM. Trimming cost V 7 bases and J 7 bases, with 20 bases left between them. CDR3 in amino acids: CASTTEGGGRNEQFF. In nucleotides, the CDR3 is TGTGCCAGCACCACGGAGGGTGGGGGCCGAAATGAGCAGTTCTTC.

The DNA of the CDR3 is TGTGCCAGCAGTTACGGGGGGCGCAGTGGCAATCAGCCCCAGCATTTT. It translates to CASSYGGRSGNQPQHF. The chain uses TRBV6-5 and TRBJ1-5; maybe TRBD1 (6 bases). This CDR3 spans 16 amino acids. Germline V CDR1 and CDR2: MNHEY, SVGAGI. Trimming took off 2 bases at V and 2 bases at J, with 13 bases between the two ends.

The V gene is TRBV18, the J gene TRBJ2-3, with a possible D match to TRBD2 (6 bases). CDR1 is KGHSH, CDR2 LQKENI, per germline. This CDR3 comprises 17 residues. Deletions cut 0 bases from V and 6 bases from J, with 19 bases between. CDR3 nucleotide sequence: TGTGCCAGCTCACCACCGTTTGGTAGGACGGGAGAGGATACGCAGTATTTT. Translation: CASSPPFGRTGEDTQYF.

This chain links TRBV29-1 with TRBJ1-1; D is ambiguous. The CDR3 runs to 12 residues. V was trimmed by 6 bases and J by 5 bases, leaving 13 bases between them. The germline CDR1 and CDR2 sequences are SQVTM and ANQGSEA. The CDR3 DNA follows: TGCAGCGTCTACTGGGGAGGGACTGAAGCTTTCTTT. It yields the protein CSVYWGGTEAFF.